The next 9 T cell receptor beta chains were all read from a single sample in a study of T cells in Graves' hyperthyroidism and ophthalmopathy. Amplification of TCR beta CDR3 regions was performed using RNA transcripts as template. The HTBI primer set was used in a first-round RT-PCR of the TCR CDR3. TCRdb reprocessed the multiplex PCR reads with MiXCR, giving one entry per CDR3 protein. This repertoire shows some 600,000 distinct CDR3 sequences, 14% found once; its top ten account for 4.5% to 6%. The sequenced sample consisted of blood. The receptors derive from a woman under 40 with Graves' hyperthyroidism that later progressed to Graves' ophthalmopathy.

This clonotype was observed at least ten times. The gene calls are TRBV20-1 and TRBJ2-1; 7 bases line up with TRBD2. The V gene end was trimmed by 0 bases and the J gene end by 7 bases; junction bases not matched to a gene: 9. The germline V gene has CDR1 DFQATT and CDR2 SNEGSKA (reference sequence). This CDR3 contains 15 residues. The CDR3 DNA reads as TGCAGTGCTAGAGATATGGGGGGGACGGGAAATGAGCAGTTCTTC. It translates to CSARDMGGTGNEQFF.

The table lists this clonotype with a few counts. Being one base from a much bigger clone, this may be a read error. CDR3 residues: CASTPSGPRDEELFF. CDR3 nucleotides: TGTGCTAGTACACCCTCAGGCCCTCGGGATGAAGAACTGTTTTTT. V is TRBV12-5 and J is TRBJ1-4; D is unclear. The CDR3 has 15 amino acids. Germline lookup yields CDR1 LGHNT and CDR2 FRNRAP.

This clonotype appeared many times. As DNA, the CDR3 is TGTGCCAGCAGTGAAAGGAGCGGGAGTGCAGATACGCAGTATTTT. Amino acids: CASSERSGSADTQYF. The chain couples TRBV6-1 to TRBJ2-3; 8 bases match TRBD2. After removal of 2 bases from V and 4 bases from J, the junction contained 5 bases not matched to a gene. The CDR3 contains 15 residues. Germline-derived CDR1 and CDR2 are MNHNS and SASEGT.

This clonotype was observed many times. The rearrangement uses TRBV3-1 and TRBJ2-3, with TRBD2 matching over 14 bases. This CDR3 contains 18 residues. From germline, CDR1 is LGHDT and CDR2 YNNKEL (reference sequence). Losses at the gene ends were 2 bases for V and 2 bases for J; bases not matched to a gene: 6. CDR3 amino acids: CASSQPGLAGVNTDTQYF. The DNA for the CDR3 is TGTGCCAGCAGCCAACCGGGACTAGCGGGAGTGAACACAGATACGCAGTATTTT.

The chain has TRBV7-2 and TRBJ2-7; D call uncertain. V was cut by 2 bases and J by 5 bases, with 16 bases left in between. The CDR3 is made up of 15 amino acids. Germline V lookup: CDR1 SGHTA, CDR2 FQGNSA. CDR3 sequence: CASSLMRLVRDEQYF. CDR3 nucleotides: TGTGCCAGCAGCTTAATGCGGCTAGTTCGGGACGAGCAGTACTTC.

In its sample, this clonotype was seen many times. The chain joins TRBV2 to TRBJ2-1, with no clear D. CDR3 size: 14 residues. The V gene lost 3 bases and the J gene lost 6 bases, with 12 bases spanning the gap. Germline V CDR1 and CDR2: SNHLY, FYNNEI. Here the CDR3 reads CASSETAGSNEQFF. The CDR3 DNA reads as TGTGCCAGCAGTGAGACCGCAGGCTCCAATGAGCAGTTCTTC. Based on the CDR3 plus reference TRBV2 and TRBJ2-1, the full variable domain is EPEVTQTPSHQVTQMGQEVILRCVPISNHLYFYWYRQILGQKVEFLVSFYNNEISEKSEIFDDQFSVERPDGSNFTLKIRSTKLEDSAMYFCASSETAGSNEQFFGPGTRLTVL.

In this sample, this clonotype turned up a few times. The rearrangement links TRBV12-3 or TRBV12-4 to TRBJ2-3, with TRBD2 matching over 13 bases. The CDR3 length is 15 residues. V lost 8 bases, J lost 6 bases, and 8 bases stayed unmatched. The CDR3 coding sequence is TGTGCCAGCGGCTCCGGGACTAGCGGGATTGATACGCAGTATTTT. It is translated as CASGSGTSGIDTQYF.

J is TRBJ2-7 and V is TRBV5-6; the D is unclear. The V gene lost 7 bases and the J gene lost 2 bases, with 16 bases spanning the gap. The CDR3 spans 14 residues. Germline CDR1 reads SGHDT; CDR2 reads YYEEEE. The CDR3 here is CASLPSPVTYEQYF. The CDR3 region has the DNA TGTGCCAGCCTGCCCTCTCCGGTCACCTACGAGCAGTACTTC. The variable domain in full, completed from reference TRBV5-6 and TRBJ2-7, reads DAGVTQSPTHLIKTRGQQVTLRCSPKSGHDTVSWYQQALGQGPQFIFQYYEEEERQRGNFPDRFSGHQFPNYSSELNVNALLLGDSALYLCASLPSPVTYEQYFGPGTRLTVT.

This chain joins TRBV30 and TRBJ1-1, with 7 nucleotides matching TRBD1. J gave up 5 bases and V 5 bases, and 5 bases lay outside the gene matches. Germline V gives CDR1 GTSNPN, CDR2 SVGIG (reference sequence). The CDR3 is 12 amino acids. DNA of the CDR3: TGTGCCTGGGGAGAGGGGGCGACTGAAGCTTTCTTT. Translation: CAWGEGATEAFF.